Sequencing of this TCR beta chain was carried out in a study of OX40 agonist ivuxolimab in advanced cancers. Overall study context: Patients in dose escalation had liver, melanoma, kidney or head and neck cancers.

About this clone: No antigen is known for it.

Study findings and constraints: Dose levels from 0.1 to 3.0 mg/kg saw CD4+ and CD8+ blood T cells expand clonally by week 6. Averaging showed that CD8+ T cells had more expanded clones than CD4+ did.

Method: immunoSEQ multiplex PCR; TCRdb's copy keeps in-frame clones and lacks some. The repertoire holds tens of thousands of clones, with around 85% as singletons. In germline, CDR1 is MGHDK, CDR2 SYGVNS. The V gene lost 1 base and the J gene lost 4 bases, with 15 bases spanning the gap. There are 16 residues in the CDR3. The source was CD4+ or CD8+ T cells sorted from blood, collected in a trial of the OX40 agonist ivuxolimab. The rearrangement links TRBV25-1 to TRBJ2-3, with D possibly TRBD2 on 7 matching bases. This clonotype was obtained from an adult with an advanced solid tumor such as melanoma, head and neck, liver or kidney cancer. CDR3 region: CASSEFGRGGSDTQYF. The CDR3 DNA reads TGTGCCAGCAGTGAATTTGGAAGGGGGGGTTCAGATACGCAGTATTTT.